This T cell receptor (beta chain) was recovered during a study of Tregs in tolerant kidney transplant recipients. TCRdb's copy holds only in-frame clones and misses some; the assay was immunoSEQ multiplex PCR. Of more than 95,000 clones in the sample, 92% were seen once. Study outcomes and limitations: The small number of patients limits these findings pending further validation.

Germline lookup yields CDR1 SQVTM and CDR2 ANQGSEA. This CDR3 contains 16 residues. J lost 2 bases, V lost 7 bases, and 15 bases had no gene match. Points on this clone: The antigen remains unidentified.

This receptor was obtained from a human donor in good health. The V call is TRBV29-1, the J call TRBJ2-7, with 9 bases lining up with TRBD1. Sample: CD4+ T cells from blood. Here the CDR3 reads CSALEYPGQGTYEQYF. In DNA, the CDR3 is TGCAGCGCACTGGAATATCCGGGACAGGGAACCTACGAGCAGTACTTC.